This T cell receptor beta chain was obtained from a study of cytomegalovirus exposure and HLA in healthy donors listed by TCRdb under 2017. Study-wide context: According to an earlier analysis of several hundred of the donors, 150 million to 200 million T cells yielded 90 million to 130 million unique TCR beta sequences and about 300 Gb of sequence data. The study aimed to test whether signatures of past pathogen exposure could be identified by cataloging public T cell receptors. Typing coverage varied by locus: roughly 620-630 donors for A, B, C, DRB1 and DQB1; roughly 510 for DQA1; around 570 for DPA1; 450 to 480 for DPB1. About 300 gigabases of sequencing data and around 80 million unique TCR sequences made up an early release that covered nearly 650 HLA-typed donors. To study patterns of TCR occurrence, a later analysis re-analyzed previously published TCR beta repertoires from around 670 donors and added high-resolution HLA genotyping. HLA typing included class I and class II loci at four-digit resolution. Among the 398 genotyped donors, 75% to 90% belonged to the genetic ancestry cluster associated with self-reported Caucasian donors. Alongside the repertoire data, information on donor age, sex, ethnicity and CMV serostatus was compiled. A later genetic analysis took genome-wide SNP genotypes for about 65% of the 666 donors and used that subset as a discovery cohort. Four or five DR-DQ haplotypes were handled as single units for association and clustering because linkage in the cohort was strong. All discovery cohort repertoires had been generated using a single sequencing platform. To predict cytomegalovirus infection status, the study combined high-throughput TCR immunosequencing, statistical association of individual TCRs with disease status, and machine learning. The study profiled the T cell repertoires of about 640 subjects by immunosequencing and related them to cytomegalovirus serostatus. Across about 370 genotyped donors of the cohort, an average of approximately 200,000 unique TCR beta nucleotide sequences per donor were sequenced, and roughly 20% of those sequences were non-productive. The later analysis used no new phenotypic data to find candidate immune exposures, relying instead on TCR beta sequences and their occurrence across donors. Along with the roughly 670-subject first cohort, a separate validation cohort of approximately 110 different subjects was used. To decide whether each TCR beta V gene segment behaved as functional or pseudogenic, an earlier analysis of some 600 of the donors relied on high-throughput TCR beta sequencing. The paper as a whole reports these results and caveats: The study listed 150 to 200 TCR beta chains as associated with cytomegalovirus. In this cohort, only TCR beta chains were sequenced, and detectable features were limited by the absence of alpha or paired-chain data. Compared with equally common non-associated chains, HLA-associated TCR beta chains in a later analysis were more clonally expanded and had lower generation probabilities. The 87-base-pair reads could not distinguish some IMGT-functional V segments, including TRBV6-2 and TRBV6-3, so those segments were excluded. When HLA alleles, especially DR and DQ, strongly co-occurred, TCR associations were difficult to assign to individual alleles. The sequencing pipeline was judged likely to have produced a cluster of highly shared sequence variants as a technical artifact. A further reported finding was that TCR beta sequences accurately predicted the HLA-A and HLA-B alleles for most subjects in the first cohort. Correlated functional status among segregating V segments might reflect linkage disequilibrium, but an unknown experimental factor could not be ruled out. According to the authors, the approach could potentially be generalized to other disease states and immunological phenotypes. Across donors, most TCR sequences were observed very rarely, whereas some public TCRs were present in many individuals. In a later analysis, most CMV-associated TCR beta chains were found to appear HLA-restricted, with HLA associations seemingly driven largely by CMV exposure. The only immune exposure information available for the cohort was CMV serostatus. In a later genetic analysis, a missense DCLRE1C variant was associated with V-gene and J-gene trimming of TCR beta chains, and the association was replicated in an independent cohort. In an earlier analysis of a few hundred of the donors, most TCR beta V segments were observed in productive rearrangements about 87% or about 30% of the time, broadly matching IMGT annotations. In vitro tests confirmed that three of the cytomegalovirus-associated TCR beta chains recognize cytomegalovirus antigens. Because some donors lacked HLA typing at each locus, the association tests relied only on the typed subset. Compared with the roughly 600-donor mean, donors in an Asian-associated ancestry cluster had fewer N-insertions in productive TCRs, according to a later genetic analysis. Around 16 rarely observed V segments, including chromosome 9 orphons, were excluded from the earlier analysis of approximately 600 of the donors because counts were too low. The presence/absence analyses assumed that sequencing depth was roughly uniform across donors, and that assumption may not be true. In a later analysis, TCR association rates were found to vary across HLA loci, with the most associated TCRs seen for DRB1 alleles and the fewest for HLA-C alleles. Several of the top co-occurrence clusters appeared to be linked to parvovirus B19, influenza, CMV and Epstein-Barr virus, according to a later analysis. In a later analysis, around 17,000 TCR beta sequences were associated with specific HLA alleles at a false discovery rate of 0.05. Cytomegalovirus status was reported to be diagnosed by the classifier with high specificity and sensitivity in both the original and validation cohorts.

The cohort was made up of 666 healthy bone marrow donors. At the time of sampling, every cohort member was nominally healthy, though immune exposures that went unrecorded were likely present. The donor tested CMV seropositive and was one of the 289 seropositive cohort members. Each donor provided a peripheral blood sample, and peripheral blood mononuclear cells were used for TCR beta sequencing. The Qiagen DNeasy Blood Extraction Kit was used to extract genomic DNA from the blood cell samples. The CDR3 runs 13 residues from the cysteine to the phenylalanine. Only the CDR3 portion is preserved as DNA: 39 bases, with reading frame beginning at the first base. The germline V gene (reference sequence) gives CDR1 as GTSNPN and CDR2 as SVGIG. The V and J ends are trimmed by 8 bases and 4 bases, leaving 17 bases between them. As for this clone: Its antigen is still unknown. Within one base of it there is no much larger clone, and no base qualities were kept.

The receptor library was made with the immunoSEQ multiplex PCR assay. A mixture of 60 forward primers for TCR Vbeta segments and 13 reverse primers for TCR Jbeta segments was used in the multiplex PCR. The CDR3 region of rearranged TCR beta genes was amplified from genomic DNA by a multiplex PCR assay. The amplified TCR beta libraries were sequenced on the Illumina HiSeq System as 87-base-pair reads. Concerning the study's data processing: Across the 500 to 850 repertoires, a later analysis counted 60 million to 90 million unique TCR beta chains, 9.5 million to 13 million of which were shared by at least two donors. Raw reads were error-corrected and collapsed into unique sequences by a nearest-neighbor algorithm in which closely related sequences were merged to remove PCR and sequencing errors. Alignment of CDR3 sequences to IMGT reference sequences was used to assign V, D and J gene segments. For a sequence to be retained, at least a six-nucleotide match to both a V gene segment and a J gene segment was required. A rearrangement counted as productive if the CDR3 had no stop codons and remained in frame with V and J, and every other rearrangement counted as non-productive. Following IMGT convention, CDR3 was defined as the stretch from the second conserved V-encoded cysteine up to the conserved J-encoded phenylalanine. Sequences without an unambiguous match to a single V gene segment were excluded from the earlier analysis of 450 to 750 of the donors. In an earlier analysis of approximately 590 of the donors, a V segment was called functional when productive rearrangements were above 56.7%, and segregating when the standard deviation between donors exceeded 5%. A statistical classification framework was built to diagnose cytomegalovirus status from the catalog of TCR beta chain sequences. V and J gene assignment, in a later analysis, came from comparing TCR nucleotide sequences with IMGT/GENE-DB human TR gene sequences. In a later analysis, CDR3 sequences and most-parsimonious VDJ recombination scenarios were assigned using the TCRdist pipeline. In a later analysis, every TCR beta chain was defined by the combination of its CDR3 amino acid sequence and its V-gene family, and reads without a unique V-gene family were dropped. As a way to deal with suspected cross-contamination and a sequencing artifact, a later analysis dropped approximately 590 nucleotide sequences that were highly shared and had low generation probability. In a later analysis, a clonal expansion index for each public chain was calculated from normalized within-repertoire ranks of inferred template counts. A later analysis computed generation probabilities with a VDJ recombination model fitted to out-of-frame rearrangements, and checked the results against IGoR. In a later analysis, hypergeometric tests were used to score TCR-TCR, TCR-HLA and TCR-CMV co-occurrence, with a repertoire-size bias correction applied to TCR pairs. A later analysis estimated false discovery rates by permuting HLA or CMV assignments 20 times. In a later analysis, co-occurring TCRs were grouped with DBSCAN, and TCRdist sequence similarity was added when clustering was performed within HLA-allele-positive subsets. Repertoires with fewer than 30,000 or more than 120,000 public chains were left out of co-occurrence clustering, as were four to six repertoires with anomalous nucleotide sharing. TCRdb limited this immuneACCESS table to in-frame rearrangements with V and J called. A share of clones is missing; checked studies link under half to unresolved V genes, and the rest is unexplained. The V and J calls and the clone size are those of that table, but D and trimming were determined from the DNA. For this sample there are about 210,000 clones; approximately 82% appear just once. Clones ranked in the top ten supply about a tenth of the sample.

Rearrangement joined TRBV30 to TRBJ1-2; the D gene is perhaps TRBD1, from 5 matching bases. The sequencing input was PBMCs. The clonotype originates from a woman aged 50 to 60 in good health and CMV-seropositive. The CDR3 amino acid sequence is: CAGGGTGSYGYTF. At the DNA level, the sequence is TGTGCCGGAGGCGGGACGGGCTCCTATGGCTACACCTTC.